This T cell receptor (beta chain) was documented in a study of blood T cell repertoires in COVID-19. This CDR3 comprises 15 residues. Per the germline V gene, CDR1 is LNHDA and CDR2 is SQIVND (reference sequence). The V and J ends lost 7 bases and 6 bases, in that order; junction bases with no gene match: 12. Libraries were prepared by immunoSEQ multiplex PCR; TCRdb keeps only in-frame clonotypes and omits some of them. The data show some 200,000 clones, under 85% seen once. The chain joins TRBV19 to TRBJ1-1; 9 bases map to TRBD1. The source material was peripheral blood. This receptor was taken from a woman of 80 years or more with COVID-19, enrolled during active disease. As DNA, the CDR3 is TGTGCCAGTACTACCGGGACAGGGTCAGCGGCTGAAGCTTTCTTT. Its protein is CASTTGTGSAAEAFF.